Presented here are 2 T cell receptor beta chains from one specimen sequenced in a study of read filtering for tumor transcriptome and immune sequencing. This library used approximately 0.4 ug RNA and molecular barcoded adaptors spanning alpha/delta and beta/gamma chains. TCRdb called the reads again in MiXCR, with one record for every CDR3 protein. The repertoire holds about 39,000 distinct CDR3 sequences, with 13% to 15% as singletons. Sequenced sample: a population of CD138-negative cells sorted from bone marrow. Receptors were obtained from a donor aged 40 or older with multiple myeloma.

The CDR3 is CASSYSKGLATRETQYF. For the CDR3, the DNA is TGTGCCAGCAGTTACTCTAAAGGACTAGCGACTCGAGAGACCCAGTACTTC. The V and J genes are TRBV6-2 or TRBV6-3 and TRBJ2-5, with 9 bases fitting TRBD2. This CDR3 comprises 17 residues. V lost 0 bases and J lost 4; bases outside the gene matches: 9. Germline lookup yields CDR1 MNHEY and CDR2 SVGEGT.

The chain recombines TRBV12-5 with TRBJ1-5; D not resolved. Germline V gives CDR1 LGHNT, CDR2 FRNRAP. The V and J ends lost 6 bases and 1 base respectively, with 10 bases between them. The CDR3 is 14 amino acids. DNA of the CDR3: TGTGCTAGTGGGTCGGGTCTAAGCAATCAGCCCCAGCATTTT. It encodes CASGSGLSNQPQHF.